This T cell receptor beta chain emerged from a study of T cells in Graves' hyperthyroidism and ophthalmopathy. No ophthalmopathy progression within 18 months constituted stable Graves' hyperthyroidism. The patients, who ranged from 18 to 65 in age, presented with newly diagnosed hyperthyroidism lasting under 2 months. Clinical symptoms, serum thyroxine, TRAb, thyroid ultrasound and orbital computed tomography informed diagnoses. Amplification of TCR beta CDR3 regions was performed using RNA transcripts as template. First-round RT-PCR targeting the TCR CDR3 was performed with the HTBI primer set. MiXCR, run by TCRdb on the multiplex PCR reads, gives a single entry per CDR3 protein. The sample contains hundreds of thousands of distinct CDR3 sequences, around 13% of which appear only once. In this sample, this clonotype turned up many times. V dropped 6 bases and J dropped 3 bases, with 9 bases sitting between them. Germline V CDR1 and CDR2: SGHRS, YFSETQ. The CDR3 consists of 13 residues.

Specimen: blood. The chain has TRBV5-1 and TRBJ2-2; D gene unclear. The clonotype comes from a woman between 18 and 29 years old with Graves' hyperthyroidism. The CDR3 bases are TGCGCCAGCACGGCGCTGGACACCGGGGAGCTGTTTTTT. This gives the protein CASTALDTGELFF. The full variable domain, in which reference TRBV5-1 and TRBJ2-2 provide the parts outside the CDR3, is KAGVTQTPRYLIKTRGQQVTLSCSPISGHRSVSWYQQTPGQGLQFLFEYFSETQRNKGNFPGRFSGRQFSNSRSEMNVSTLELGDSALYLCASTALDTGELFFGEGSRLTVL.